This is a list of T cell receptor beta chains from one sample in a study of control samples from healthy donors and cancer patients. The protocol was immunoSEQ multiplex PCR, while the TCRdb copy is restricted to in-frame clones and leaves out a portion. Among about 140,000 clones, roughly nine tenths were seen once, and the ten largest hold 8.5% to 9.5%. Specimen: blood. Receptors were obtained from a woman between 25 and 40 years old in good health. CDR3s include the opening cysteine and the closing phenylalanine or tryptophan. Some rows have no size entry. The others give once, few or many, or a class for an expanded clone.

v_call	j_call	clone_size	cdr3_aa
TRBV30	TRBJ2-3	.	CAWDYQGLAGSTDTQYF
TRBV25-1	TRBJ1-2	.	CASSEYPDNGYTF
TRBV12-3/TRBV12-4	TRBJ2-5	.	CASRGTMVGTQYF
TRBV9	TRBJ1-4	.	CASSAHQGFETNEKLFF
TRBV30	TRBJ1-2	.	CAWTETVDYGYTF
TRBV24-1	TRBJ1-5	.	CATSDPNRGGQPQHF
TRBV7-9	TRBJ1-2	.	CASSLILGGGTGYTF
TRBV7-9	TRBJ2-3	.	CASSLGEPGTDTQYF
TRBV3-1/TRBV3-2	TRBJ2-7	once	CASSQELAPSYEQYF
TRBV5-1	TRBJ1-2	.	CASSLFPETNYGYTF
TRBV11-2	TRBJ2-1	.	CASSLVRLAGGGEQFF
TRBV6-2/TRBV6-3	TRBJ2-5	.	CASSYPDSGTSGRARETQYF
TRBV19	TRBJ2-4	once	CASRYRDSNMENIQYF
TRBV7-3	TRBJ2-3	.	CASSLTGLGADTQYF
TRBV11-3	TRBJ2-6	.	CASSLRGSSGANVLTF
TRBV10-3	TRBJ2-3	.	CAISESLAGAGADTQYF
TRBV29-1	TRBJ2-5	.	CSVMGLQETQYF
TRBV5-1	TRBJ2-2	few	CASSFPGTGELFF
TRBV14	TRBJ1-1	.	CASSQVGASRNTEAFF
TRBV29-1	TRBJ1-2	few	CSVDPPGGGYTF
TRBV7-9	TRBJ2-1	.	CASSRTTVYEQFF
TRBV5-4	TRBJ2-3	.	CASSSYLSGITDTQYF
TRBV29-1	TRBJ2-1	.	CSAGLADNEQFF
TRBV5-6	TRBJ2-7	.	CASSADRLAYEQYF
TRBV4-2	TRBJ1-4	.	CASSQVLRGGTNEKLFF
TRBV29-1	TRBJ1-2	.	CSVLIVTGNYGYTF
TRBV6-4	TRBJ1-1	.	CASSRTGGTEAFF
TRBV6-5	TRBJ2-7	.	CASSLWGASEQYF
TRBV30	TRBJ2-7	.	CAWTKGGQGSALGYYEQYF